Listed here are 26 T cell receptor beta chains from one sample, sequenced in a study of control samples from healthy donors and cancer patients (dated by TCRdb to about 2020). The library was prepared using the immunoSEQ multiplex PCR assay. This is the immuneACCESS table as TCRdb keeps it, with only in-frame sequences that have V and J called. A part of the clones is gone; compared with another copy, unresolved V genes explain less than half, and the rest is unexplained. The sample table holds 55,000 to 65,000 clones, of which roughly 86% were seen once. The top ten clonotypes cover roughly an eighth of the sample. Input material: PBMCs. The receptors were gathered from a woman between 55 and 75 years old with lung cancer.

The chain couples TRBV7-9 to TRBJ2-7; the match to TRBD2 covers 9 bases. The CDR3 totals 14 residues. Germline CDR1 and CDR2: SEHNR and FQNEAQ (reference sequence). Germline trimming cut 5 bases from V and 4 bases from J; bases unmatched to any gene: 6. CDR3 coding DNA: TGTGCCAGCAGCCACACTAGCGGGCCTTACGAGCAGTACTTC. It yields the protein CASSHTSGPYEQYF.

This sequence joins TRBV21-1 and TRBJ2-3; the table's TRBD1 call for D was not verified on the DNA. TRBV21-1 has pseudogene status. CDR3 length equals 15 residues. This CDR3 is CASSKVNSATDTQYF. CDR3 bases: TGTGCCAGCAGCAAAGTAAACAGTGCCACAGATACGCAGTATTTT.

V is TRBV10-1 and J is TRBJ2-1; D not certain. Germline V gene lookup returns CDR1 WNHNN and CDR2 SYGVQD (reference sequence). Trimming stripped 2 bases from V and 7 bases from J, with 9 bases between. The CDR3 length is 13 residues. CDR3 in amino acids: CASSEGSENEQFF. CDR3 sequence (DNA): TGCGCCAGCAGTGAGGGGTCAGAGAATGAGCAGTTCTTC.

The chain employs TRBV5-1 and TRBJ1-2; D is unclear. The germline V and J ends were trimmed by 4 bases and 4 bases, with 14 bases remaining between them. The CDR3 has 14 amino acids. The germline V gene has CDR1 SGHRS and CDR2 YFSETQ. The chain's CDR3 is CASSLGRVTYGYTF. CDR3 sequence (DNA): TGCGCCAGCAGCCTCGGAAGGGTTACCTATGGCTACACCTTC.

The chain combines TRBV7-2 with TRBJ1-5; D unresolved. The CDR3 runs 13 residues. The V end lost 5 bases, the J end lost 5 bases, and 10 bases lay between the germline ends. Germline V gene lookup returns CDR1 SGHTA and CDR2 FQGNSA. CDR3 amino acids: CASSLDRDQPQHF. As DNA, the CDR3 is TGTGCCAGCAGCCTAGATCGGGATCAGCCCCAGCATTTT.

The count of this clone is one. The rearrangement uses TRBV19 and TRBJ2-3; 14 bases are shared with TRBD2. V gave up 3 bases and J gave up 6 bases; unmatched junction bases: 2. CDR3 length: 15 residues. CDR1 and CDR2 (germline): LNHDA, SQIVND (reference sequence). The CDR3 DNA is TGTGCCAGTAGTATGCGACTAGCGGGAGGGGATACGCAGTATTTT. Residues: CASSMRLAGGDTQYF.

This clone was recorded once. The rearrangement uses TRBV6-6 and TRBJ2-1; D is tentatively TRBD1 or TRBD2 (5 bases each). Germline CDR1 and CDR2: MNHNY and SVGAGI (reference sequence). The V and J ends lost 7 bases and 5 bases respectively, with 12 bases between them. The CDR3 is made up of 13 amino acids. CDR3: CASNRGGHNEQFF. Here the CDR3 DNA reads TGTGCCAGCAACCGGGGCGGTCACAATGAGCAGTTCTTC.

The J gene is TRBJ2-1, the V gene TRBV5-1; D perhaps matches TRBD2 (6 bases). CDR3 size: 16 residues. The V and J ends lost 0 bases and 0 bases respectively, with 10 bases between them. The germline V gene encodes CDR1 SGHRS and CDR2 YFSETQ. CDR3 nucleotide sequence: TGCGCCAGCAGCTTGGGCGGGGCTAACTCCTACAATGAGCAGTTCTTC. Protein sequence: CASSLGGANSYNEQFF.

The CDR3 nucleotides are TGCGCCAGCAGCTTGGCTAGCGGGAGATACGAGCAGTACTTC. Residues: CASSLASGRYEQYF. The V and J genes are TRBV5-1 and TRBJ2-7; 10 nucleotides line up with TRBD2. The CDR3 loop spans 14 amino acids. V was pared by 0 bases and J by 4 bases, with 1 base of the junction left unmatched. Per germline, CDR1 SGHRS and CDR2 YFSETQ.

CDR3 sequence: CASSSLATQETQYF. DNA for the CDR3: TGTGCCAGCTCAAGTTTGGCAACCCAAGAGACCCAGTACTTC. The chain joins TRBV18 to TRBJ2-5; D remains unclear. Trimming stripped 5 bases from V and 1 base from J, with 11 bases between. Germline V gene lookup returns CDR1 KGHSH and CDR2 LQKENI. CDR3 length: 14 amino acids.

The V gene is TRBV11-2, the J gene TRBJ2-7; a possible D gene is TRBD1 (5 bases). V lost 0 bases and J lost 0, with 15 bases in between. Germline loops: CDR1 SGHAT, CDR2 FQNNGV. The CDR3 length is 17 residues. CDR3 in amino acids: CASSLDGRAGLSYEQYF. CDR3 in DNA: TGTGCCAGCAGCTTAGATGGTCGTGCAGGGCTCTCCTACGAGCAGTACTTC. The variable domain in full, with the rest retrieved from reference TRBV11-2 and TRBJ2-7, is EAGVAQSPRYKIIEKRQSVAFWCNPISGHATLYWYQQILGQGPKLLIQFQNNGVVDDSQLPKDRFSAERLKGVDSTLKIQPAKLEDSAVYLCASSLDGRAGLSYEQYFGPGTRLTVT.

The rearrangement joins TRBV7-8 to TRBJ1-4; D is ambiguous. The germline V gene encodes CDR1 SGHVS and CDR2 FQNEAQ. V lost 1 base, J lost 4 bases, and 7 bases lay in between. CDR3 length: 14 residues. The CDR3 reads CASSLGPSNEKLFF. The CDR3 bases are TGTGCCAGCAGCTTAGGGCCCAGTAATGAAAAACTGTTTTTT. Supplemented by reference TRBV7-8 and TRBJ1-4, the full variable domain reads GAGVSQSPRYKVAKRGQDVALRCDPISGHVSLFWYQQALGQGPEFLTYFQNEAQLDKSGLPSDRFFAERPEGSVSTLKIQRTQQEDSAVYLCASSLGPSNEKLFFGSGTQLSVL.

The chain carries TRBV10-3 and TRBJ2-7; possible D gene TRBD2, 5 bases. In germline, CDR1 is ENHRY, CDR2 SYGVKD. V gave up 4 bases and J gave up 6 bases, with 16 bases separating them. The CDR3 extends over 14 amino acids. CDR3 sequence reads: CAISGGSVGLEQYF. CDR3 sequence (DNA): TGTGCCATCAGTGGAGGGTCGGTGGGTCTCGAGCAGTACTTC.

V and J are TRBV10-1 and TRBJ2-1; 13 bases line up with TRBD2. The V gene end was trimmed by 6 bases and the J gene end by 5 bases; junction bases not matched to a gene: 4. Germline V gives CDR1 WNHNN, CDR2 SYGVQD (reference sequence). This CDR3 region has 15 residues. This CDR3 is CASSPTSGGHNEQFF. CDR3 coding DNA: TGCGCCAGCAGCCCGACTAGCGGGGGGCACAATGAGCAGTTCTTC.

The chain couples TRBV27 to TRBJ1-2; 7 nucleotides line up with TRBD1. Germline CDR1 MNHEY, CDR2 SMNVEV (reference sequence). The CDR3 has 14 residues. The J segment lost 8 bases and the V segment lost 5 bases, leaving 11 bases of the junction unmatched. This CDR3 is CASSPTGALGGYTF. DNA of the CDR3: TGTGCCAGCAGTCCCACAGGGGCCCTGGGAGGCTACACCTTC.

The gene calls are TRBV7-6 and TRBJ2-1; 10 positions match TRBD2. The CDR3 runs 17 residues. Trimming took 1 base from V and 8 from J; bases not matched to a gene: 11. Germline CDR1 and CDR2: SGHVS and FNYEAQ. This CDR3 reads CASSLGFLAGARDEQFF. As DNA, the CDR3 is TGTGCCAGCAGCTTAGGGTTTCTAGCGGGAGCCCGCGATGAGCAGTTCTTC.

The chain couples TRBV18 to TRBJ1-1; D is ambiguous. V lost 2 bases and J 5 bases, leaving 6 bases between the germline ends. The CDR3 length is 12 residues. The germline gives CDR1 KGHSH, CDR2 LQKENI. The CDR3 spells CASSPAETEAFF. CDR3 nucleotides: TGTGCCAGCTCACCAGCGGAAACTGAAGCTTTCTTT.

The chain links TRBV5-1 to TRBJ2-7; 11 bases are a match to TRBD1. This CDR3 region has 15 residues. The ends lost 0 bases at V and 3 bases at J; junction bases unmatched: 2. Germline loops: CDR1 SGHRS, CDR2 YFSETQ. The CDR3 spells CASSLAGTGGYEQYF. In DNA, the CDR3 is TGCGCCAGCAGCTTGGCGGGGACAGGGGGCTACGAGCAGTACTTC.

This clone occurred a few times. The CDR3 is CASIVGSPNSPLHF. The CDR3 DNA reads as TGTGCCAGCATTGTCGGGTCTCCGAATTCACCCCTCCACTTT. The chain combines TRBV2 with TRBJ1-6; D gene uncertain. The germline gives CDR1 SNHLY, CDR2 FYNNEI. V was pared by 7 bases and J by 7 bases, with 14 bases between. This CDR3 is 14 amino acids long.

The chain is built from TRBV5-1 and TRBJ2-1, with 7 positions matching TRBD2. The CDR3 sequence is 17 residues long. Per the germline V gene, CDR1 is SGHRS and CDR2 is YFSETQ. The junction had 12 bases not matched to a gene; V was cut back by 0 bases and J by 6 bases. Written as DNA, the CDR3 is TGCGCCAGCAGCTTGGGGGGCCGACTAGCCGAGATCAATGAGCAGTTCTTC. This sequence encodes CASSLGGRLAEINEQFF.

The genes are TRBV11-2 and TRBJ1-1; D not resolved. The CDR3 covers 15 residues. Germline V gene data show CDR1 as SGHAT and CDR2 as FQNNGV. Trimming removed 5 bases at V and 1 base at J, with 14 bases between. The CDR3 protein is CASSPRFSANTEAFF. CDR3 in DNA: TGTGCCAGCAGCCCACGCTTTTCGGCGAACACTGAAGCTTTCTTT.

This chain links TRBV15 with TRBJ1-6; D may be TRBD1 (6 bases). Germline assignment: CDR1 LNHNV and CDR2 YYDKDF (reference sequence). Between the trimmed V and J ends, which lost 0 bases and 10 bases, there was a span of 19 bases. The CDR3 consists of 17 residues. The CDR3 reads CATSRDRTGLLGSPLHF. The CDR3 bases are TGTGCCACCAGCAGAGATCGCACAGGGCTTCTAGGCTCACCCCTCCACTTT.

J is TRBJ1-4 and V is TRBV9, with unresolved D. The CDR3 runs 14 residues. Looked up from germline, CDR1 is SGDLS and CDR2 is YYNGEE. V lost 4 bases and J 5 bases, leaving 12 bases between the germline ends. CDR3 sequence (DNA): TGTGCCAGCAGCCCGTACAACGGGAATGAAAAACTGTTTTTT. The encoded protein is CASSPYNGNEKLFF.

J is TRBJ2-1 and V is TRBV28; 9 bases agree with TRBD2. J gave up 7 bases and V 11 bases, and 12 bases lay outside the gene matches. This CDR3 is 14 amino acids long. From germline, CDR1 is MDHEN and CDR2 SYDVKM. This CDR3 is CAGRAGGGRNEQFF. The CDR3 DNA sequence: TGTGCCGGGCGAGCGGGAGGAGGCAGGAATGAGCAGTTCTTC. The entire variable domain, with the rest obtained from reference TRBV28 and TRBJ2-1, is as follows: DVKVTQSSRYLVKRTGEKVFLECVQDMDHENMFWYRQDPGLGLRLIYFSYDVKMKEKGDIPEGYSVSREKKERFSLILESASTNQTSMYLCAGRAGGGRNEQFFGPGTRLTVL.

This sequence joins TRBV6-5 and TRBJ1-1, with a weak D call TRBD1 (5 bases). This CDR3 contains 16 residues. Germline V gene data show CDR1 as MNHEY and CDR2 as SVGAGI. V lost 2 bases and J lost 0, with 13 bases in between. The CDR3 sequence is CASSYVRGRMNTEAFF. In nucleotides, the CDR3 is TGTGCCAGCAGTTACGTTAGGGGTAGGATGAACACTGAAGCTTTCTTT.

The J gene is TRBJ2-1, the V gene TRBV5-8, with D hard to call. V was clipped by 6 bases and J by 7 bases, with 17 bases between them. This CDR3 region has 14 residues. The germline V gene has CDR1 SGHTS and CDR2 YDEGEE. The DNA for the CDR3 is TGTGCCAGCACCCCCGAGCCCAGCAGGAATGAGCAGTTCTTC. As protein: CASTPEPSRNEQFF.